This is a list of T cell receptor beta chains from one sample in a study of OX40 agonist ivuxolimab in advanced cancers. The table came from immunoSEQ multiplex PCR; TCRdb's copy has only in-frame clones and leaves some out. The sample has approximately 120,000 clones, 80% to 95% seen once. The sample here was CD4+ or CD8+ T cells sorted from blood, taken in a trial of the OX40 agonist ivuxolimab. These receptor sequences come from an adult with an advanced solid tumor such as melanoma, head and neck, liver or kidney cancer. Each CDR3 is given with its conserved first and last residue. D genes are given only for firm matches. Size values are once, few and many counts, or a class for expanded clones, and some rows have none.

- | TRBJ1-5 | TRBV7-9 | TRBD1 | CASSFGQGNQPQHF | TGTGCCAGCAGCTTTGGACAGGGCAATCAGCCCCAGCATTTT
- | TRBJ1-3 | TRBV4-1 | - | CASSQEGPIGNTIYF | TGCGCCAGCAGCCAAGAGGGTCCGATAGGAAACACCATATATTTT
- | TRBJ1-6 | TRBV7-9 | TRBD1 | CASSSRGDSRRSPLHF | TGTGCCAGCAGCTCACGTGGGGACAGTCGGCGATCACCCCTCCACTTT
- | TRBJ2-7 | TRBV4-1 | - | CASSPLGVQSYEQYF | TGCGCCAGCAGCCCGTTAGGAGTACAGTCCTACGAGCAGTACTTC
- | TRBJ2-7 | TRBV6-5 | TRBD1 | CASRTGAYEQYF | TGTGCCAGCAGGACAGGGGCCTACGAGCAGTACTTC
- | TRBJ1-2 | TRBV7-2 | TRBD1 | CASSLVTGGDYGYTF | TGTGCCAGCAGCTTAGTAACAGGGGGCGACTATGGCTACACCTTC
- | TRBJ1-1 | TRBV11-1 | - | CASSFQEMNTEAFF | TGTGCCAGCAGCTTCCAGGAAATGAACACTGAAGCTTTCTTT
once | TRBJ2-1 | TRBV7-3 | - | CASSLDPDVWFYNEQFF | TGTGCCAGCAGCTTAGATCCGGACGTTTGGTTTTACAATGAGCAGTTCTTC
- | TRBJ2-1 | TRBV7-9 | - | CASSFLSSSYNEQFF | TGTGCCAGCAGCTTCCTTTCAAGCTCCTACAATGAGCAGTTCTTC
- | TRBJ2-7 | TRBV6-6 | TRBD1 | CASSYPGQGSEQYF | TGTGCCAGCAGTTACCCGGGACAGGGTTCCGAGCAGTACTTC
- | TRBJ2-7 | TRBV19 | - | CASRDGSSYEQYF | TGTGCCAGCCGGGACGGGAGCTCCTACGAGCAGTACTTC
- | TRBJ1-2 | TRBV6-5 | - | CASRGSLTFNYGYTF | TGTGCCAGCAGGGGGAGCCTGACGTTTAACTATGGCTACACCTTC
- | TRBJ1-2 | TRBV7-2 | - | CASSLTGGPYGYTF | TGTGCCAGCAGCTTAACAGGAGGACCCTATGGCTACACCTTC
- | TRBJ2-7 | TRBV11-2 | TRBD2 | CASSSLTSVLYEQYF | TGTGCCAGCAGCTCCCTGACTAGCGTCCTCTACGAGCAGTACTTC
- | TRBJ2-6 | TRBV19 | - | CASRRSGATISGANVLTF | TGTGCCAGTCGACGTTCGGGGGCTACTATATCTGGGGCCAACGTCCTGACTTTC
- | TRBJ1-1 | TRBV28 | - | CASITTGTSNTEAFF | TGTGCCAGCATCACCACCGGGACAAGTAACACTGAAGCTTTCTTT
once | TRBJ2-2 | TRBV19 | - | CASRDRIPGDTGELFF | TGTGCCAGCAGGGATAGAATTCCGGGAGACACCGGGGAGCTGTTTTTT
- | TRBJ2-1 | TRBV28 | - | CASSRQVLTNEQFF | TGTGCCAGCAGTAGACAGGTATTGACGAATGAGCAGTTCTTC
- | TRBJ2-4 | TRBV28 | - | CASLGGAPSPKNIQYF | TGTGCCAGCCTTGGGGGGGCCCCCTCTCCCAAAAACATTCAGTACTTC
few | TRBJ2-1 | TRBV20-1 | - | CSAGDAFF | TGCAGTGCTGGTGATGCGTTCTTC
- | TRBJ2-7 | TRBV7-2 | - | CASSGAGGSGAYEQYF | TGTGCCAGCAGCGGGGCCGGGGGCTCAGGCGCCTACGAGCAGTACTTC
- | TRBJ2-7 | TRBV6-6 | TRBD1 | CASTISGQSYEQYF | TGTGCCAGCACCATCTCGGGACAGTCCTACGAGCAGTACTTC
- | TRBJ2-5 | TRBV20-1 | - | CSARFQETQYF | TGCAGTGCTAGATTCCAAGAGACCCAGTACTTC
- | TRBJ1-1 | TRBV6-6 | - | CASSYSNSEGTEAFF | TGTGCCAGCAGTTACTCGAATTCCGAGGGCACTGAAGCTTTCTTT
- | TRBJ2-7 | TRBV5-1 | - | CASSPQTSSYEQYF | TGCGCCAGCAGCCCTCAGACGAGCTCCTACGAGCAGTACTTC